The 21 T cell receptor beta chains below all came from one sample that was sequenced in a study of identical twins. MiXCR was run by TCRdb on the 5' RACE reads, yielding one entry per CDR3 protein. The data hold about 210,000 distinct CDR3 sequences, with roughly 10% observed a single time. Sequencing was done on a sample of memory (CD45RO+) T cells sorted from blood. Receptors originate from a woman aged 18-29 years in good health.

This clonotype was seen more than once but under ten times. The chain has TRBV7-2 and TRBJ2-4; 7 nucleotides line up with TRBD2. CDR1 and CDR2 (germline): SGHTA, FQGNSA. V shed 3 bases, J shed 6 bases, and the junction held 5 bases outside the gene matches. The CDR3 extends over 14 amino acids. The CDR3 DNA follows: TGTGCCAGCAGCTTCCCGGGGGGTAGAAACATTCAGTACTTC. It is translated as CASSFPGGRNIQYF.

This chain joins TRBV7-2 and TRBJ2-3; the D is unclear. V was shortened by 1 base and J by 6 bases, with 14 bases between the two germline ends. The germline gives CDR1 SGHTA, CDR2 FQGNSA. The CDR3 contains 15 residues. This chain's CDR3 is CASSLGYLKWDTQYF. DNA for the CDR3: TGTGCCAGCAGCTTAGGGTACCTGAAATGGGATACGCAGTATTTT.

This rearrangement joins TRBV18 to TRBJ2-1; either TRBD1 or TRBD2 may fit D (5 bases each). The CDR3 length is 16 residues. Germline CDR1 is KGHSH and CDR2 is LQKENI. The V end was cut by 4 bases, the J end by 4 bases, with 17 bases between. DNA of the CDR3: TGTGCCAGCTCACTGCAGCCGGGACCCAATTACAATGAGCAGTTCTTC. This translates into CASSLQPGPNYNEQFF.

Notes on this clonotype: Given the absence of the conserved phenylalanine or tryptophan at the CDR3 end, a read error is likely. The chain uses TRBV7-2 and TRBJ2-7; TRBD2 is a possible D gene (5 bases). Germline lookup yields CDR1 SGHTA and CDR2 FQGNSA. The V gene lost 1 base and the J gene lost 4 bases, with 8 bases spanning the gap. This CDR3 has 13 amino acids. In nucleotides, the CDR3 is TGTGCCAGCAGCTTAGTGACTAAGTACGAGCAGTACTCC. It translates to CASSLVTKYEQYS.

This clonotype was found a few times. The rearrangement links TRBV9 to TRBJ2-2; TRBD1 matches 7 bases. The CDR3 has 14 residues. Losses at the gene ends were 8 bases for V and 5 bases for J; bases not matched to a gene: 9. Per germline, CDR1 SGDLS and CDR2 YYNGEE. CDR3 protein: CASRRQGQTGELFF. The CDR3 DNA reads TGTGCCAGTCGGCGACAGGGCCAAACCGGGGAGCTGTTTTTT.

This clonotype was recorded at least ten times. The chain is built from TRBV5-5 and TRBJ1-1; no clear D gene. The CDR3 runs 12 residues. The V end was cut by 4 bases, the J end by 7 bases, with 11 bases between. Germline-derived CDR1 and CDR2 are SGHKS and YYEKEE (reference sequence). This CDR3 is CASSRANIEAFF. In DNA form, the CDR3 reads TGTGCCAGCAGCCGAGCTAATATTGAAGCTTTCTTT.

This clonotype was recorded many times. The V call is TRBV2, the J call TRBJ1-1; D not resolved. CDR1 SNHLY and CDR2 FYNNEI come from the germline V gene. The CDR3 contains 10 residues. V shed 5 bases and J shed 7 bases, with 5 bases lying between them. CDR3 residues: CASSIGEAFF. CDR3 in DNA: TGTGCCAGCAGTATCGGTGAAGCTTTCTTT.

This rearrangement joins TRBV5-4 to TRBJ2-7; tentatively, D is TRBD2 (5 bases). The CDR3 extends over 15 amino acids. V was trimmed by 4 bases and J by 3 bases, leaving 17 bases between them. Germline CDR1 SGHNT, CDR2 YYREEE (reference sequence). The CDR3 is CASSPEPGKDYEQYF. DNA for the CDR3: TGTGCCAGCAGCCCGGAACCGGGAAAGGACTACGAGCAGTACTTC.

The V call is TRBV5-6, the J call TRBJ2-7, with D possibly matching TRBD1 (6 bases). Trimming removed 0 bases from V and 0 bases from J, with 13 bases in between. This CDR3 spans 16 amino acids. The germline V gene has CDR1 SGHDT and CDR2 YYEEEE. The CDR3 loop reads CASSLGPDSFSYEQYF. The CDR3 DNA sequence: TGTGCCAGCAGCTTGGGCCCGGACAGCTTCTCCTACGAGCAGTACTTC.

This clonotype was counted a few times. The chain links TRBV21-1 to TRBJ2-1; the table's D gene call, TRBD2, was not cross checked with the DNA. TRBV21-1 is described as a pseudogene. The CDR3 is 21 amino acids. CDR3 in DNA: TGTGCCAGCAGTCTCAGCGCAGGGGGACTAGCGGGGGAGCGATCCTACAATGAGCAGTTCTTC. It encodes CASSLSAGGLAGERSYNEQFF.

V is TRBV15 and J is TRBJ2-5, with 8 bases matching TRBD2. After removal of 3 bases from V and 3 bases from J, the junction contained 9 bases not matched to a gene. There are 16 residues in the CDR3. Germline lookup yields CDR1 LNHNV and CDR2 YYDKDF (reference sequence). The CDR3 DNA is TGTGCCACCAGCAGGTTCGGGGGGGCCGGGAAAGAGACCCAGTACTTC. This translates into CATSRFGGAGKETQYF.

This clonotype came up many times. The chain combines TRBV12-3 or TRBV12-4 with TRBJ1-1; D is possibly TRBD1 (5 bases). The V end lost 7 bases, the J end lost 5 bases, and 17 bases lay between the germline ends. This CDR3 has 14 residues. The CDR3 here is CASKVGGGWTEAFF. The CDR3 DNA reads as TGTGCCAGCAAAGTAGGTGGGGGGTGGACTGAAGCTTTCTTT.

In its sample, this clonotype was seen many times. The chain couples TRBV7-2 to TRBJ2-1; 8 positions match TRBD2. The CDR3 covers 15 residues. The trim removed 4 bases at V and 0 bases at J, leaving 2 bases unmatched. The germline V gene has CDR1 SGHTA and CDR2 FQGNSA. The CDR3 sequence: CASSSLAASYNEQFF. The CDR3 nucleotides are TGTGCCAGCAGCTCACTAGCGGCCTCCTACAATGAGCAGTTCTTC.

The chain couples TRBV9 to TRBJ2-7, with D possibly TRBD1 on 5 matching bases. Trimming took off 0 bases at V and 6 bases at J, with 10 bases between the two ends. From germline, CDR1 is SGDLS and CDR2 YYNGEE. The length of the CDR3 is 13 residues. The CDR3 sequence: CASSVEATGEQYF. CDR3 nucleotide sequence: TGTGCCAGCAGCGTAGAAGCCACAGGCGAGCAGTACTTC.

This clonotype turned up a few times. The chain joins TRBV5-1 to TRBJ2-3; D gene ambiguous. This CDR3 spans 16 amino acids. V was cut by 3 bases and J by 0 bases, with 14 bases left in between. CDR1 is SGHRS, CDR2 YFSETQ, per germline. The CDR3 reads CASSSTLSTSTDTQYF. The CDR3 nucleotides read TGCGCCAGCAGCTCGACTCTAAGCACTAGCACAGATACGCAGTATTTT.

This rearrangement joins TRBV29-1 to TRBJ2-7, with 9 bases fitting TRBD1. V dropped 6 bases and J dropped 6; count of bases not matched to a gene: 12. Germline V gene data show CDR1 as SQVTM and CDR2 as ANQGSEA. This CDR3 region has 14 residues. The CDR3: CSVVPDRGLSEQYF. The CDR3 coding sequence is TGCAGCGTCGTCCCGGACAGGGGTCTCTCCGAGCAGTACTTC.

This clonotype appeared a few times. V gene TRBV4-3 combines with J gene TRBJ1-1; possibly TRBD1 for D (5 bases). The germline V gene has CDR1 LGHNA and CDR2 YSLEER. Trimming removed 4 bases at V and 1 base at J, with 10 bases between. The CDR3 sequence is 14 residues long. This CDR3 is CASSRIGTNTEAFF. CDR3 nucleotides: TGCGCCAGCAGCCGGATAGGGACGAACACTGAAGCTTTCTTT.

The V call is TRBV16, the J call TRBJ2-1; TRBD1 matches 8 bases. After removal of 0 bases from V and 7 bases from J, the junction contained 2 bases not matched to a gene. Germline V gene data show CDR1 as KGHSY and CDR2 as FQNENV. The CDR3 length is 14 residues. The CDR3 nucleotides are TGTGCCAGCAGCCAATCGAGGACAGGGAATGAGCAGTTCTTC. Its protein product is CASSQSRTGNEQFF.

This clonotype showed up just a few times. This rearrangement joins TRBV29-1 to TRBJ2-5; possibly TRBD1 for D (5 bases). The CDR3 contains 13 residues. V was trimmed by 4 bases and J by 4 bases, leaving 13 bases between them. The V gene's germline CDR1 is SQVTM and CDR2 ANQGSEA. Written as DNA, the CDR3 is TGCAGCGTTGGGGGCAGGGTTGCAGAGACCCAGTACTTC. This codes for CSVGGRVAETQYF.

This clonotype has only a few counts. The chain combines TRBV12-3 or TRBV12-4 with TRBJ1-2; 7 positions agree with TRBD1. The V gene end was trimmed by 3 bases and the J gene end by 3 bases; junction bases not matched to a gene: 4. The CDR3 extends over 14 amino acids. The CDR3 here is CASSFRDRYYGYTF. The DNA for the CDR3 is TGTGCCAGCAGTTTTAGGGACAGATACTATGGCTACACCTTC.

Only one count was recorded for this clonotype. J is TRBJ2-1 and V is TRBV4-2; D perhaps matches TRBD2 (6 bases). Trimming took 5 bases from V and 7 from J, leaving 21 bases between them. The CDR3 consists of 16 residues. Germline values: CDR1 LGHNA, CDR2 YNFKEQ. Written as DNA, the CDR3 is TGTGCCAGCAGCTTGCGACCCCCGGGAGATCTGAATGAGCAGTTCTTC. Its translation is CASSLRPPGDLNEQFF.